A selection of T cell receptor beta chains follows, all from one sample in a study of cytomegalovirus exposure and HLA in healthy donors. Assay: immunoSEQ multiplex PCR; the TCRdb copy retains only in-frame clones and omits some. There are 55,000 to 70,000 clones in the sample; about 80% occur only once, and 7.8% lies in the top ten. Sequenced input: PBMCs. The origin of the receptors is a man between 18 and 35 years old in good health and CMV-seropositive. Both conserved end residues are part of each CDR3. Fields, in order: J gene, V gene, CDR3 protein.

j_call: TRBJ2-1
v_call: TRBV4-1
cdr3_aa: CASSLHYEQFF

j_call: TRBJ2-1
v_call: TRBV29-1
cdr3_aa: CSVVGGRTGGRSYNEQFF

j_call: TRBJ2-5
v_call: TRBV29-1
cdr3_aa: CSAQGTVQETQYF

j_call: TRBJ2-2
v_call: TRBV2
cdr3_aa: CASSSGTTTNTGELFF

j_call: TRBJ1-2
v_call: TRBV6-1
cdr3_aa: CASSEEWGRDGYTF

j_call: TRBJ2-7
v_call: TRBV18
cdr3_aa: CASHPGVAGEQYF

j_call: TRBJ2-1
v_call: TRBV10-3
cdr3_aa: CAISEGSGGNNEQFF

j_call: TRBJ2-1
v_call: TRBV30
cdr3_aa: CAWSGQGEEQFF

j_call: TRBJ1-2
v_call: TRBV5-1
cdr3_aa: CASSSRTGGNGYTF

j_call: TRBJ2-7
v_call: TRBV10-2
cdr3_aa: CASRGTGGVYEQYF

j_call: TRBJ2-7
v_call: TRBV30
cdr3_aa: CAWSPSPYEQYF

j_call: TRBJ1-2
v_call: TRBV29-1
cdr3_aa: CSVAQGPYGYTF

j_call: TRBJ1-6
v_call: TRBV2
cdr3_aa: CASTIQGTDNSPLHF

j_call: TRBJ1-1
v_call: TRBV5-1
cdr3_aa: CASSLGGGTEAFF

j_call: TRBJ1-4
v_call: TRBV27
cdr3_aa: CASRDRGHEKLFF

j_call: TRBJ1-5
v_call: TRBV28
cdr3_aa: CASSTGTVNQPQHF

j_call: TRBJ2-3
v_call: TRBV7-8
cdr3_aa: CASSLRGATDTQYF

j_call: TRBJ2-7
v_call: TRBV5-4
cdr3_aa: CASSGLAGDVNEQYF

j_call: TRBJ2-7
v_call: TRBV5-6
cdr3_aa: CASSYRDRAYEQYF

j_call: TRBJ1-1
v_call: TRBV10-2
cdr3_aa: CSTRAGGFTEAFF

j_call: TRBJ1-2
v_call: TRBV9
cdr3_aa: CASSPHSGTTYGYTF

j_call: TRBJ2-5
v_call: TRBV6-1
cdr3_aa: CATHRERSQETQYF

j_call: TRBJ1-1
v_call: TRBV4-1
cdr3_aa: CASSQDLERVGAFF

j_call: TRBJ2-1
v_call: TRBV4-1
cdr3_aa: CASTVGSSYNEQFF

j_call: TRBJ1-2
v_call: TRBV30
cdr3_aa: CAWSVQSLRGYGYTF

j_call: TRBJ2-7
v_call: TRBV2
cdr3_aa: CASRRLAGDLYEQYF

j_call: TRBJ1-2
v_call: TRBV30
cdr3_aa: CAWSVRGSDYGYTF

j_call: TRBJ1-4
v_call: TRBV6-5
cdr3_aa: CASSSGDPNEKLFF

j_call: TRBJ2-1
v_call: TRBV30
cdr3_aa: CAWRRTSGGGEQFF

j_call: TRBJ2-7
v_call: TRBV27
cdr3_aa: CASGGVYEQYF

j_call: TRBJ1-1
v_call: TRBV27
cdr3_aa: CASSLAGTGVEAFF

j_call: TRBJ2-5
v_call: TRBV30
cdr3_aa: CAWRGTSGLQETQYF

j_call: TRBJ2-7
v_call: TRBV7-8
cdr3_aa: CASSPQAGDEQYF

j_call: TRBJ1-2
v_call: TRBV19
cdr3_aa: CASSLTDRANYGYTF

j_call: TRBJ1-6
v_call: TRBV6-6
cdr3_aa: CASTLGGPGNSPLHF